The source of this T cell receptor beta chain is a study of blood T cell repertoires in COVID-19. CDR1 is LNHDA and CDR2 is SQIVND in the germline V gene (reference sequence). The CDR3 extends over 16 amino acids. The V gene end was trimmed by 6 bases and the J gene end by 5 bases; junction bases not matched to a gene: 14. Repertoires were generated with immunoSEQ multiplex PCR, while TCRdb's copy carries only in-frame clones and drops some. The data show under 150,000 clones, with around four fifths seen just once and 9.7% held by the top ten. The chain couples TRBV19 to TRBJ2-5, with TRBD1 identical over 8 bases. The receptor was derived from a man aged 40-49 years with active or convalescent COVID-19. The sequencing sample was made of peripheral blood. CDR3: CASSPPLNRGRETQYF. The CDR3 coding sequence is TGTGCCAGTAGCCCCCCGCTTAACAGGGGGAGGGAGACCCAGTACTTC.